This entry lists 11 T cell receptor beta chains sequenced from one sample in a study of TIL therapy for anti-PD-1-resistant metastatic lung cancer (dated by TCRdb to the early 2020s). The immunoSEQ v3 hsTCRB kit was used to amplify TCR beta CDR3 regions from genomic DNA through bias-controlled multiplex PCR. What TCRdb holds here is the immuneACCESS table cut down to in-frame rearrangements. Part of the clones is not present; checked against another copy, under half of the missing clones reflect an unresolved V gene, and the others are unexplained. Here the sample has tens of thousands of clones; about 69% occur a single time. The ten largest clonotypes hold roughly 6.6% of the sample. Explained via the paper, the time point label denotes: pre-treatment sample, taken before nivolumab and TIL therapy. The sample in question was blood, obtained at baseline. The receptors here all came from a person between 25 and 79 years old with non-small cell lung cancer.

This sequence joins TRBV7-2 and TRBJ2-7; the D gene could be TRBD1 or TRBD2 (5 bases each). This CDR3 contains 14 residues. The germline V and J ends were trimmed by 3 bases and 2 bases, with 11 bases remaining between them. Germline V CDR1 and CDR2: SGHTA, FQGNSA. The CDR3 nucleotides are TGTGCCAGCAGCTTCCGGGACCCAACCTACGAGCAGTACTTC. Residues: CASSFRDPTYEQYF. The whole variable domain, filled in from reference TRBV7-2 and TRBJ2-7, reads GAGVSQSPSNKVTEKGKDVELRCDPISGHTALYWYRQSLGQGLEFLIYFQGNSAPDKSGLPSDRFSAERTGGSVSTLTIQRTQQEDSAVYLCASSFRDPTYEQYFGPGTRLTVT.

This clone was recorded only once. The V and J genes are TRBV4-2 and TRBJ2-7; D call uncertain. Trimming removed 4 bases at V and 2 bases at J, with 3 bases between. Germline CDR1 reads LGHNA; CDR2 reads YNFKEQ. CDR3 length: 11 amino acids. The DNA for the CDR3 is TGTGCCAGCAGCCGGGCCTACGAGCAGTACTTC. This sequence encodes CASSRAYEQYF.

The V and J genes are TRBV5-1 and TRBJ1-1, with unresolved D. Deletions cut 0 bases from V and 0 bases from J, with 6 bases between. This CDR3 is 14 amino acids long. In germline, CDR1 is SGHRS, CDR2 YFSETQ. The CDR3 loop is CASSLGGMNTEAFF. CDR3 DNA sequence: TGCGCCAGCAGCTTGGGAGGGATGAACACTGAAGCTTTCTTT.

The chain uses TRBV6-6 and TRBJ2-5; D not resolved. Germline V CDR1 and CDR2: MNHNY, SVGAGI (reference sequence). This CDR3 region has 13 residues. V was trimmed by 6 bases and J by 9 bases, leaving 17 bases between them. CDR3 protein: CASSPLWGIAQYF. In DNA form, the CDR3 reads TGTGCCAGCAGCCCACTTTGGGGTATTGCCCAGTACTTC.

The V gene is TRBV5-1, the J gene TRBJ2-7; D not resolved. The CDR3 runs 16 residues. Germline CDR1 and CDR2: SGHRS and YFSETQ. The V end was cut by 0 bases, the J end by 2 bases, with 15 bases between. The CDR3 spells CASSLEGPLSPYEQYF. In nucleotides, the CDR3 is TGCGCCAGCAGCTTGGAAGGACCCCTATCCCCCTACGAGCAGTACTTC. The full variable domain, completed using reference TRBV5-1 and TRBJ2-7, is KAGVTQTPRYLIKTRGQQVTLSCSPISGHRSVSWYQQTPGQGLQFLFEYFSETQRNKGNFPGRFSGRQFSNSRSEMNVSTLELGDSALYLCASSLEGPLSPYEQYFGPGTRLTVT.

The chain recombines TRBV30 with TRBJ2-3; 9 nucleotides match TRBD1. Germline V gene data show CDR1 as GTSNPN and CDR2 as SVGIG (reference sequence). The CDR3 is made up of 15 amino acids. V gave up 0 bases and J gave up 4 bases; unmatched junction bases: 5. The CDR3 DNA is TGTGCCTGGAGTGTACGGGACAGGGCCGCAGATACGCAGTATTTT. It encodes CAWSVRDRAADTQYF.

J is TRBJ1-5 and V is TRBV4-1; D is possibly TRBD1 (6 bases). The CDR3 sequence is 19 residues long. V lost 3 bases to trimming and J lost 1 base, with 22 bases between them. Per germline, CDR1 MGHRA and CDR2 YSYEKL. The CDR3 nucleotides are TGCGCCAGCAGCCAGAATAGTGGTGGTAGACAGGACAGCAATCAGCCCCAGCATTTT. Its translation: CASSQNSGGRQDSNQPQHF.

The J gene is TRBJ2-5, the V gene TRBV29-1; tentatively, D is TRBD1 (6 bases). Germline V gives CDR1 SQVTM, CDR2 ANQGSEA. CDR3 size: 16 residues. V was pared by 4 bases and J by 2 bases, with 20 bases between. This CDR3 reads CSVVSGGSNYQETQYF. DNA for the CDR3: TGCAGCGTTGTTAGTGGGGGCAGCAATTATCAAGAGACCCAGTACTTC.

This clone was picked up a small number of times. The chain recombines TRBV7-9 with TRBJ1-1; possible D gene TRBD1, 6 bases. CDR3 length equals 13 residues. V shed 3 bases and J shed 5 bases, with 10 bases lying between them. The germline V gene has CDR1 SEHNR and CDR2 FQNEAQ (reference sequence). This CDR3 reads CASSFGGWTEAFF. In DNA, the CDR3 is TGTGCCAGCAGCTTTGGGGGCTGGACTGAAGCTTTCTTT.

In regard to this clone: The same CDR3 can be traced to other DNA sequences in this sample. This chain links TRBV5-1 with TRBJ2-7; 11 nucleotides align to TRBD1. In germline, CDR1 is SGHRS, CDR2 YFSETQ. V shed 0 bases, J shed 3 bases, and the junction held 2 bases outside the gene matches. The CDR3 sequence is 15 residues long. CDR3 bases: TGCGCCAGCAGCTTGGTCGGGACAGGGGGCTACGAGCAGTACTTC. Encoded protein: CASSLVGTGGYEQYF.

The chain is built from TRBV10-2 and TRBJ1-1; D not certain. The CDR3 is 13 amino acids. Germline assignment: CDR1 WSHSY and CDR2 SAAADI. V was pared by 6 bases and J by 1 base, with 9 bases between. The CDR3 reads CASRLSQNTEAFF. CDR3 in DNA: TGCGCCAGCAGGCTCAGTCAGAACACTGAAGCTTTCTTT.